Listed below are T cell receptor beta chains from one sample, sequenced in a study of Ad26.COV2.S vaccination and SARS-CoV-2 variants. The method was immunoSEQ multiplex PCR; TCRdb's version includes in-frame clones alone and lacks a portion of them. Altogether approximately 410,000 clones are present, 80% to 95% being singletons, with the ten largest covering less than 2%. This sample comprised peripheral blood, obtained in a trial of Ad26.COV2.S vaccine versus placebo. The receptors were gathered from a person aged 18-65 years who received the Ad26.COV2.S COVID-19 vaccine or a placebo. The CDR3 runs from the conserved cysteine through the conserved F or W. The order of the fields is V gene, J gene, CDR3 protein.

TRBV4-3	TRBJ1-2	CASSQDFVPLNNYGYTF
TRBV24-1	TRBJ1-4	CATRMRFTEGCNEKLFF
TRBV9	TRBJ2-2	CASSVIGQGVPGELFF
TRBV30	TRBJ2-3	CAWSNDWRGTDTQYF
TRBV7-2	TRBJ2-7	CASSLEGTGAGEQYF
TRBV6-5	TRBJ1-5	CASSSGGGNQPQHF
TRBV18	TRBJ2-5	CASSPGYQETQYF
TRBV19	TRBJ2-7	CASSTGVSYEQYF
TRBV21-1	TRBJ1-6	CASRRTGIDSPLHF
TRBV3-1/TRBV3-2	TRBJ2-7	CASSPKGLGWQYF
TRBV28	TRBJ1-6	CASSSLQGPRYNSPLHF
TRBV2	TRBJ2-5	CASSGLAGQETQYF
TRBV29-1	TRBJ2-5	CSVGTGGRETQYF
TRBV9	TRBJ2-7	CASSVRENRDGYFEQYF
TRBV21-1	TRBJ2-3	CASSIRHYYRDRGDTQYF
TRBV2	TRBJ2-3	CASSEVSASPDTQYF
TRBV5-5	TRBJ2-6	CASSLAGPGANVLTF
TRBV7-2	TRBJ1-2	CASSVGDARSYYGYTF
TRBV19	TRBJ1-5	CASSSTGYSNQPQHF
TRBV28	TRBJ1-1	CASRLQGGWNTEAFF
TRBV5-1	TRBJ2-7	CASSPSGTGLYEQYF
TRBV2	TRBJ2-2	CASKDGFWGELFF
TRBV7-9	TRBJ1-3	CASSPTDILAGNTIYF
TRBV6-1	TRBJ2-3	CASSGAGSDTQYF
TRBV18	TRBJ2-7	CASSPATLGYEQYF
TRBV7-2	TRBJ1-2	CASSSPGTAGGYTF
TRBV19	TRBJ1-6	CASSSRDLGNSPLHF
TRBV6-5	TRBJ2-7	CASSPHERAEQYF
TRBV4-1	TRBJ1-1	CASSQVDLGNTEAFF